This T cell receptor beta chain was recovered during a study of cytomegalovirus exposure and HLA in healthy donors. The PCR contained 60 Vbeta and 13 Jbeta primers. TCRdb's table, derived via immunoSEQ multiplex PCR, lists solely in-frame clones and lacks some. The repertoire has more than 95,000 clones, roughly three quarters of them found once; the top ten carry approximately 1.5%. Study-wide findings and caveats: The authors excluded some V segments, including TRBV6-2 and TRBV6-3, as indistinguishable.

Germline loops: CDR1 LNHDA, CDR2 SQIVND (reference sequence). This CDR3 spans 11 amino acids. The V gene lost 5 bases and the J gene lost 6 bases, with 6 bases spanning the gap. As concerns this clone: Its antigen is unidentified.

This clonotype originated in a woman aged 40 to 50 in good health and CMV-seronegative. The material sequenced was PBMCs. V gene TRBV19 combines with J gene TRBJ2-3; D gene ambiguous. CDR3 in amino acids: CASSDSDTQYF. Here the CDR3 DNA reads TGTGCCAGTAGTGATAGTGATACGCAGTATTTT.